This TCR beta chain was recovered during a study of T-cell memory formation after mild COVID-19. Across the study: TCR clusters mostly belonged to single donors.

TCRdb reprocessed the 5' RACE reads via MiXCR and lists one record per CDR3 protein. In the table there are some 250,000 distinct CDR3 sequences, under 20% of which are singletons. CDR1 and CDR2 from the germline V gene are MNHNY and SVGAGI (reference sequence). The CDR3 runs to 15 residues. Trimming removed 6 bases at V and 4 bases at J, with 17 bases between. Study-level results: Largely, contracting CD4+ clones fell within CM and EM, and contracting CD8+ clones within EMRA.

This clonotype occurred many times. Antigen unknown. The sample was PBMCs or a T cell subset sorted from them (not recorded which). The chain employs TRBV6-6 and TRBJ2-3; the D call may be TRBD1 or TRBD2 (5 bases each). The sequence was obtained from a man between 18 and 29 years old who had mild COVID-19 (a few samples of this study predate the infection). Cell type and time point are not known. The CDR3 DNA follows: TGTGCCAGCAGCCTATCCGGTGGGGGACCAGATACGCAGTATTTT. Its translation: CASSLSGGGPDTQYF.